A single sample is the source of the 10 T cell receptor beta chains below, sequenced in a study of cytomegalovirus exposure and HLA in healthy donors. Profiling relied on immunoSEQ multiplex PCR, and the TCRdb table lists in-frame clones only, not all of them. Here the sample spans some 330,000 clones, around 86% being singletons. Sequenced: PBMCs. The source of these receptors is a young woman in good health and CMV-seronegative.

The chain recombines TRBV13 with TRBJ2-4, with 11 bases that match TRBD2. The V gene end was trimmed by 5 bases and the J gene end by 3 bases; junction bases not matched to a gene: 9. Per germline, CDR1 PRHDT and CDR2 FYEKMQ (reference sequence). The CDR3 runs to 17 residues. The chain's CDR3 is CASSQGLAGGGKNIQYF. DNA for the CDR3: TGTGCCAGCAGCCAGGGGCTAGCGGGAGGCGGCAAAAACATTCAGTACTTC. The whole variable domain, remainder taken from reference TRBV13 and TRBJ2-4, is AAGVIQSPRHLIKEKRETATLKCYPIPRHDTVYWYQQGPGQDPQFLISFYEKMQSDKGSIPDRFSAQQFSDYHSELNMSSLELGDSALYFCASSQGLAGGGKNIQYFGAGTRLSVL.

This clone was observed a handful of times. The chain links TRBV7-2 to TRBJ1-1; 10 bases fit TRBD1. The J segment lost 11 bases and the V segment lost 4 bases, leaving 7 bases of the junction unmatched. Germline V gives CDR1 SGHTA, CDR2 FQGNSA. CDR3 size: 13 residues. CDR3: CASSSTGGFAAFF. CDR3 in DNA: TGTGCCAGCAGCTCGACAGGGGGCTTCGCTGCTTTCTTT.

This chain joins TRBV28 and TRBJ2-7; 13 nucleotides agree with TRBD2. After removal of 8 bases from V and 2 bases from J, the junction contained 3 bases not matched to a gene. Germline V lookup: CDR1 MDHEN, CDR2 SYDVKM. There are 14 residues in the CDR3. This CDR3 is CASRGTSGAYEQYF. CDR3 bases: TGTGCCAGCCGAGGGACTAGCGGGGCCTACGAGCAGTACTTC.

The rearrangement uses TRBV12-5 and TRBJ2-7; 7 nucleotides agree with TRBD1. The V gene end was trimmed by 5 bases and the J gene end by 2 bases; junction bases not matched to a gene: 9. This CDR3 region has 15 residues. The germline V gene encodes CDR1 LGHNT and CDR2 FRNRAP. The DNA of the CDR3 is TGTGCTAGTGGTACCTCTAGGACAGGCACCTACGAGCAGTACTTC. Translated, it gives CASGTSRTGTYEQYF.

The chain joins TRBV5-1 to TRBJ1-2; D not certain. The CDR3 loop spans 14 amino acids. Looked up from germline, CDR1 is SGHRS and CDR2 is YFSETQ. The V end lost 0 bases, the J end lost 0 bases, and 6 bases lay between the germline ends. As DNA, the CDR3 is TGCGCCAGCAGCTTGGCGGGGACTAACTATGGCTACACCTTC. As protein: CASSLAGTNYGYTF.

V usage is TRBV6-1 and J usage is TRBJ2-7; a possible D gene is TRBD2 (6 bases). The CDR3 runs 15 residues. Germline values: CDR1 MNHNS, CDR2 SASEGT. Trimming shortened V by 4 bases and J by 4 bases, and 17 bases separated the two germline ends. The CDR3 reads CASSASRDSLYEQYF. CDR3 DNA sequence: TGTGCCAGCAGTGCCTCCCGGGACTCGCTATACGAGCAGTACTTC.

This chain links TRBV19 with TRBJ1-4, with D possibly matching TRBD1 (5 bases). This CDR3 is built from 15 residues. Germline V CDR1 and CDR2: LNHDA, SQIVND (reference sequence). Deletions cut 9 bases from V and 0 bases from J, with 14 bases between. The CDR3 bases are TGTGCCAGCACCAGGACAATCACAACTAATGAAAAACTGTTTTTT. Translation: CASTRTITTNEKLFF.

The chain links TRBV27 to TRBJ1-2; perhaps TRBD1 as D (6 bases). Germline loops: CDR1 MNHEY, CDR2 SMNVEV (reference sequence). V was clipped by 5 bases and J by 4 bases, with 8 bases between them. CDR3 length: 12 amino acids. CDR3 region: CASSPQGYGYTF. CDR3 sequence (DNA): TGTGCCAGCAGTCCACAGGGCTATGGCTACACCTTC.

The chain is built from TRBV6-1 and TRBJ2-5; 11 bases fit TRBD2. J lost 5 bases, V lost 4 bases, and 6 bases had no gene match. The CDR3 contains 15 residues. Germline values: CDR1 MNHNS, CDR2 SASEGT. The CDR3 DNA is TGTGCCAGCAGTGTCCTAGCGGGAGGTGGGGAGACCCAGTACTTC. It translates to CASSVLAGGGETQYF.

The V gene is TRBV4-3, the J gene TRBJ2-1; 9 bases fit TRBD2. Germline V gene sequence: CDR1 LGHNA, CDR2 YSLEER. The CDR3 consists of 16 residues. V was pared by 0 bases and J by 6 bases, with 6 bases of the junction left unmatched. The CDR3 bases are TGCGCCAGCAGCCAAGAGGACCCTAGCGGGACCAATGAGCAGTTCTTC. Amino acids: CASSQEDPSGTNEQFF.